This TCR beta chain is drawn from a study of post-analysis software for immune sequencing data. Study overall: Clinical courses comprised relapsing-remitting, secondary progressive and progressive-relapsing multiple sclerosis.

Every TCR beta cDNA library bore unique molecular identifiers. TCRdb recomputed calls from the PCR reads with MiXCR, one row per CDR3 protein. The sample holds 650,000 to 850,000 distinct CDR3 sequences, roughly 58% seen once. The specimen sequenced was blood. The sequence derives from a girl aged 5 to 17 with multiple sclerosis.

The CDR3 loop reads CASSLGAGGGYNEQFF. DNA of the CDR3: TGTGCCAGCAGTTTAGGAGCAGGGGGCGGGTACAATGAGCAGTTCTTC. The chain couples TRBV12-3 or TRBV12-4 to TRBJ2-1; 8 nucleotides match TRBD1. The CDR3 covers 16 residues. With 1 base clipped from V and 4 bases from J, the junction kept 6 bases outside the gene matches.